A single sample is the source of the 20 T cell receptor beta chains below, sequenced in a study of technical replicates of blood from several donors. Method: immunoSEQ multiplex PCR; TCRdb's copy keeps in-frame clones and lacks some. The table includes roughly 69,000 clones, around 86% detected once. Specimen: PBMCs. The receptors derive from a human donor in good health. Some clones in this sample may be carry-over from other donors' samples.

The rearrangement joins TRBV20-1 to TRBJ2-7; D call uncertain. V gave up 0 bases and J gave up 5 bases, with 5 bases separating them. CDR1 and CDR2 (germline): DFQATT, SNEGSKA (reference sequence). The length of the CDR3 is 11 residues. CDR3 DNA sequence: TGCAGTGCTAGAGAGGAGCACGAGCAGTACTTC. Translation: CSAREEHEQYF.

The V call is TRBV6-1, the J call TRBJ2-1; 8 bases map to TRBD2. Germline V gene data show CDR1 as MNHNS and CDR2 as SASEGT. The CDR3 spans 14 residues. Trimming at V came to 5 bases and at J to 6 bases, leaving 6 bases not matched to a gene. The CDR3 region has the DNA TGTGCCAGCAGTATGGCGGGGGGCGCCAATGAGCAGTTCTTC. Translated, it gives CASSMAGGANEQFF.

This chain links TRBV4-1 with TRBJ2-3; 8 nucleotides match TRBD2. Per germline, CDR1 MGHRA and CDR2 YSYEKL. With 4 bases clipped from V and 2 bases from J, the junction kept 14 bases outside the gene matches. The CDR3 is 18 residues long. The DNA of the CDR3 is TGCGCCAGCAGCCCCAACAAGGGGCGGGGGGTCGACACAGATACGCAGTATTTT. Encoded protein: CASSPNKGRGVDTDTQYF.

The J gene is TRBJ1-6, the V gene TRBV4-3; D unresolved. The germline V gene has CDR1 LGHNA and CDR2 YSLEER. This CDR3 is 17 amino acids long. V was pared by 4 bases and J by 1 base, with 14 bases between. The CDR3 here is CASSLLPPRSYNSPLHF. The CDR3 nucleotides read TGCGCCAGCAGCCTACTACCGCCAAGATCCTATAATTCACCCCTCCACTTT.

J is TRBJ2-4 and V is TRBV21-1; TRBD2 is taken as the D call from the table, unchecked against the DNA. TRBV21-1 is deemed a pseudogene. CDR3 length: 18 residues. CDR3 residues: CASSKESRGIWGKNIQYF. The CDR3 DNA reads TGTGCCAGCAGCAAAGAGTCGCGGGGTATTTGGGGCAAAAACATTCAGTACTTC.

This clone was recorded many times. The junction departs from germline at one end; a sequencing error may be responsible. CDR3 coding DNA: TGTGCCAGCAGCCAAGATAGGACTAGCGGGGTGTACAGTGAGCAGTTCTTC. Encoded protein: CASSQDRTSGVYSEQFF. The chain has TRBV4-2 and TRBJ2-1, with 12 bases that match TRBD2. This CDR3 comprises 17 residues. Germline V gives CDR1 LGHNA, CDR2 YNFKEQ.

This clone was counted a single time. V usage is TRBV14 and J usage is TRBJ2-1, with 12 nucleotides matching TRBD2. CDR3 length equals 15 residues. Germline assignment: CDR1 SGHDN and CDR2 FVKESK. Losses at the gene ends were 6 bases for V and 6 bases for J; bases not matched to a gene: 6. CDR3 bases: TGTGCCAGCAGTCTGACTAGCGGGAGAATCAATGAGCAGTTCTTC. It translates to CASSLTSGRINEQFF. Using reference TRBV14 and TRBJ2-1 for the parts outside the CDR3, the full variable domain is EAGVTQFPSHSVIEKGQTVTLRCDPISGHDNLYWYRRVMGKEIKFLLHFVKESKQDESGMPNNRFLAERTGGTYSTLKVQPAELEDSGVYFCASSLTSGRINEQFFGPGTRLTVL.

J is TRBJ2-7 and V is TRBV4-3, with 14 bases fitting TRBD2. Germline V CDR1 and CDR2: LGHNA, YSLEER. This CDR3 comprises 18 residues. With V trimmed by 0 bases and J by 4 bases, 8 bases remained unmatched. In DNA, the CDR3 is TGCGCCAGCAGCCAAGACGGGACTAGCGGGAGCCTCCCTTACGAGCAGTACTTC. Translating gives CASSQDGTSGSLPYEQYF.

This chain connects TRBV5-6 to TRBJ2-1; 7 bases agree with TRBD1. V shed 4 bases, J shed 7 bases, and the junction held 14 bases outside the gene matches. Germline CDR1 reads SGHDT; CDR2 reads YYEEEE. This CDR3 contains 16 residues. The CDR3 is CASSHVRPRGNNEQFF. CDR3 coding DNA: TGTGCCAGCAGCCACGTACGTCCCAGGGGGAATAATGAGCAGTTCTTC.

The V call is TRBV4-2, the J call TRBJ2-1; 7 nucleotides agree with TRBD2. Germline values: CDR1 LGHNA, CDR2 YNFKEQ. V was clipped by 0 bases and J by 6 bases; unmatched bases: 17. This CDR3 is 19 amino acids long. The CDR3 sequence is CASSQDPGLQRGPFNEQFF. CDR3 in DNA: TGTGCCAGCAGCCAAGACCCCGGACTACAGCGGGGACCCTTCAATGAGCAGTTCTTC.

The rearrangement uses TRBV14 and TRBJ1-1, with 7 bases fitting TRBD1. Germline CDR1 reads SGHDN; CDR2 reads FVKESK. The CDR3 loop spans 15 amino acids. After removal of 4 bases from V and 1 base from J, the junction contained 6 bases not matched to a gene. In DNA form, the CDR3 reads TGTGCCAGCAGCCCAACGACAGGGCGGAACACTGAAGCTTTCTTT. The encoded protein is CASSPTTGRNTEAFF.

The rearrangement joins TRBV7-2 to TRBJ2-3; weak D call: TRBD2 (5 bases). V shed 1 base and J shed 2 bases, with 7 bases lying between them. The CDR3 is 14 residues long. CDR1 SGHTA and CDR2 FQGNSA come from the germline V gene. The CDR3 bases are TGTGCCAGCAGCTTAGGGCGGGCCACAGATACGCAGTATTTT. This codes for CASSLGRATDTQYF. The whole variable domain, filled in from reference TRBV7-2 and TRBJ2-3, reads GAGVSQSPSNKVTEKGKDVELRCDPISGHTALYWYRQSLGQGLEFLIYFQGNSAPDKSGLPSDRFSAERTGGSVSTLTIQRTQQEDSAVYLCASSLGRATDTQYFGPGTRLTVL.

V and J are TRBV6-5 and TRBJ2-1, with D maybe TRBD2 (5 bases). The length of the CDR3 is 15 residues. The V and J ends lost 1 base and 8 bases respectively, with 15 bases between them. Germline-derived CDR1 and CDR2 are MNHEY and SVGAGI. The chain's CDR3 is CASSYYGAGLDEQFF. For the CDR3, the DNA is TGTGCCAGCAGTTACTACGGTGCGGGCTTGGATGAGCAGTTCTTC.

The chain is built from TRBV5-4 and TRBJ1-6; tentative D call: TRBD1 (6 bases). V lost 4 bases to trimming and J lost 0 bases, with 11 bases between them. Germline lookup yields CDR1 SGHNT and CDR2 YYREEE (reference sequence). There are 16 residues in the CDR3. CDR3 DNA: TGTGCCAGCAGCCGACAGGACAGCTCCTATAATTCACCCCTCCACTTT. It translates to CASSRQDSSYNSPLHF.

The rearrangement joins TRBV6-5 to TRBJ2-5; D ambiguous. The germline CDR1 and CDR2 sequences are MNHEY and SVGAGI. The CDR3 consists of 12 residues. Trimming removed 0 bases from V and 5 bases from J, with 4 bases in between. In DNA, the CDR3 is TGTGCCAGCAGTTACTCCGGGGAGACCCAGTACTTC. It yields the protein CASSYSGETQYF.

J is TRBJ1-5 and V is TRBV5-6; tentatively, D is TRBD1 (5 bases). The CDR3 sequence is 14 residues long. Germline values: CDR1 SGHDT, CDR2 YYEEEE. Between the trimmed V and J ends, which lost 1 base and 5 bases, there was a span of 10 bases. This CDR3 is CASSLRRGHQPQHF. The CDR3, as DNA: TGTGCCAGCAGCTTGCGAAGGGGCCATCAGCCCCAGCATTTT.

The rearrangement joins TRBV4-3 to TRBJ2-1; D call uncertain. This CDR3 spans 16 amino acids. Trimming removed 0 bases from V and 3 bases from J, with 12 bases in between. The V gene's germline CDR1 is LGHNA and CDR2 YSLEER. The CDR3 coding sequence is TGCGCCAGCAGCCAAGAGTGGGCACAGAACTACAATGAGCAGTTCTTC. Its protein product is CASSQEWAQNYNEQFF.

The chain recombines TRBV2 with TRBJ2-5, with D maybe TRBD2 (6 bases). Germline lookup yields CDR1 SNHLY and CDR2 FYNNEI. Trimming cost V 6 bases and J 2 bases, with 10 bases left between them. The CDR3 extends over 13 amino acids. CDR3 DNA sequence: TGTGCCAGCAGCCGGGACTCTCAAGAGACCCAGTACTTC. Translating it yields CASSRDSQETQYF. Using reference TRBV2 and TRBJ2-5 for the parts outside the CDR3, the full variable domain is EPEVTQTPSHQVTQMGQEVILRCVPISNHLYFYWYRQILGQKVEFLVSFYNNEISEKSEIFDDQFSVERPDGSNFTLKIRSTKLEDSAMYFCASSRDSQETQYFGPGTRLLVL.

This chain connects TRBV4-2 to TRBJ1-6; TRBD1 agrees at 7 bases. Per the germline V gene, CDR1 is LGHNA and CDR2 is YNFKEQ. The CDR3 spans 15 residues. Trimming removed 0 bases from V and 9 bases from J; junction bases left unmatched: 5. CDR3 in DNA: TGTGCCAGCAGCCAAGATACAGGGGTTACTTCACCCCTCCACTTT. It specifies CASSQDTGVTSPLHF.

This sequence joins TRBV5-6 and TRBJ2-7; TRBD1 might be the D (5 bases). The CDR3 extends over 12 amino acids. With 0 bases removed from V and 12 bases from J, the gap between germline ends came to 13 bases. CDR1 and CDR2 (germline): SGHDT, YYEEEE. This CDR3 is CASSLGGATLYF. CDR3 bases: TGTGCCAGCAGCTTGGGTGGGGCAACTCTGTACTTC.